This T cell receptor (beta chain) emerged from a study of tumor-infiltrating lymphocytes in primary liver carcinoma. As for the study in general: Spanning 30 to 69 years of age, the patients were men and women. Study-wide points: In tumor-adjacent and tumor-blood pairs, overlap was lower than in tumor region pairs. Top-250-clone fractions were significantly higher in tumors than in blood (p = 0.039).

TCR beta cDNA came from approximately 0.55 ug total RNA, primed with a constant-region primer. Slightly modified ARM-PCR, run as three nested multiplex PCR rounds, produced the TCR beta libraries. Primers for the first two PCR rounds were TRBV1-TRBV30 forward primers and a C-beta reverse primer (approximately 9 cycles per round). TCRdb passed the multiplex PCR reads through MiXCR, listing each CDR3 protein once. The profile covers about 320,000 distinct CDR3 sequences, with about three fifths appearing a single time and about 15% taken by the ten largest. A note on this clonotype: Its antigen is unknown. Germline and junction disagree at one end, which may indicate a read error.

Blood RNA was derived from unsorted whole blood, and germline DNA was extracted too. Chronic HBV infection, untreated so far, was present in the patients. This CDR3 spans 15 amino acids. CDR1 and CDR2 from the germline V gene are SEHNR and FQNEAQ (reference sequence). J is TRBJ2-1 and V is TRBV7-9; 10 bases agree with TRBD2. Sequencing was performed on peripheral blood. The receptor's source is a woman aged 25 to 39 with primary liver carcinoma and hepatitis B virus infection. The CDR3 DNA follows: TGTGCCAGCAGCCTTAGGACTAGCGGAGGGAACGAGCATTTCTTC. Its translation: CASSLRTSGGNEHFF.